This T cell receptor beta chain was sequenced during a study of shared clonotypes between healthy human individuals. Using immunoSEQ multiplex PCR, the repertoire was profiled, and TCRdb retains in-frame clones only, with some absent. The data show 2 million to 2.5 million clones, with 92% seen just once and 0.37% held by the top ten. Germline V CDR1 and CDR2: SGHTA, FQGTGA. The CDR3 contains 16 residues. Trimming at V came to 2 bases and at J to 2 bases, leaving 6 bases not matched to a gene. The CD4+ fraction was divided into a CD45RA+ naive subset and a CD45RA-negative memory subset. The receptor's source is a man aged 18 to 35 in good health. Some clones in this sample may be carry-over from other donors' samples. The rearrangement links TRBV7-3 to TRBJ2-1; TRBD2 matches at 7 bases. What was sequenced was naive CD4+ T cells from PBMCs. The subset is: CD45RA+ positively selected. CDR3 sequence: CASSLFSGGTYNEQFF. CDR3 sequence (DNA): TGTGCCAGCAGCTTATTTTCGGGAGGCACCTACAATGAGCAGTTCTTC.